The clone carrying this TCR beta chain has at least ten counts. This sample is part of a study of T-cell reconstitution after alpha-beta-depleted transplantation in children. Unique molecular identifiers were used in preparing the TCRbeta library. From the PCR reads, TCRdb called clonotypes with MiXCR, one entry per CDR3 protein. The repertoire holds about 91,000 distinct CDR3 sequences, 7% to 9% seen once, with 5.5% to 7% in the top ten. J was trimmed by 5 bases and V by 0 bases; bases with no gene match: 2. CDR1 SGHRS and CDR2 YFSETQ come from the germline V gene. CDR3 length: 14 residues. The TCR sequence derives from a human donor who donated a stem cell graft to a child with congenital amegakaryocytic thrombocytopenia. Sequencing was performed on PBMCs from the stem cell graft donor, taken from the stem cell graft. This chain joins TRBV5-1 and TRBJ2-7; 10 bases match TRBD1. The CDR3, as DNA: TGCGCCAGCAGCTTGGGACAGGGGGCAAACGAGCAGTACTTC. It encodes CASSLGQGANEQYF.